What follows are 28 T cell receptor beta chains derived from one specimen sequenced in a study of beta chain features in type 1 diabetes listed by TCRdb under 2018. The paper as a whole reports these results and caveats: Type 1 diabetes patients showed a moderate but significant shortening of TCRB CDR3 length in all four CD4+ subsets.

Their antigen targets remain unknown. The library was produced with the immunoSEQ multiplex PCR assay. All of the isolated RNA was reverse transcribed with the High Capacity cDNA Reverse Transcription Kit, so expressed TCRB transcripts were sequenced. TCRdb mirrors the immuneACCESS table, restricted to in-frame sequences. Some clones are absent from its copies; in checked studies, under half trace to an unresolved V gene, and the reason for the others is unknown. This sample has a few hundred thousand clones in its table, and over 9% of those were observed once. In total, the top ten clones hold roughly 0.6% of the sample. The material sequenced was central memory CD4+ T cells from blood. The receptors shown here come from a man aged 30 to 39 with type 1 diabetes.

The rearrangement uses TRBV15 and TRBJ1-1; no clear D. Germline CDR1 reads LNHNV; CDR2 reads YYDKDF (reference sequence). CDR3 size: 16 residues. V was trimmed by 1 base and J by 0 bases, leaving 12 bases between them. The CDR3 DNA reads TGTGCCACCAGCAGAGGTGGACCGATAATGAACACTGAAGCTTTCTTT. This encodes CATSRGGPIMNTEAFF. The full variable domain, rest sourced from reference TRBV15 and TRBJ1-1, is DAMVIQNPRYQVTQFGKPVTLSCSQTLNHNVMYWYQQKSSQAPKLLFHYYDKDFNNEADTPDNFQSRRPNTSFCFLDIRSPGLGDTAMYLCATSRGGPIMNTEAFFGQGTRLTVV.

The J gene is TRBJ1-5, the V gene TRBV5-1; D gene ambiguous. Looked up from germline, CDR1 is SGHRS and CDR2 is YFSETQ. The ends were cut back, 4 bases at V and 0 bases at J, with 11 bases in the middle. The CDR3 is 15 residues long. CDR3 sequence (DNA): TGCGCCAGCAGCCCTGCGGACGGTAGCAATCAGCCCCAGCATTTT. Protein product: CASSPADGSNQPQHF. Filled out from reference TRBV5-1 and TRBJ1-5, the complete variable domain reads KAGVTQTPRYLIKTRGQQVTLSCSPISGHRSVSWYQQTPGQGLQFLFEYFSETQRNKGNFPGRFSGRQFSNSRSEMNVSTLELGDSALYLCASSPADGSNQPQHFGDGTRLSIL.

The V and J genes are TRBV10-3 and TRBJ2-3, with 9 bases aligning to TRBD2. This CDR3 comprises 14 residues. The trim removed 4 bases at V and 4 bases at J, leaving 3 bases unmatched. Germline CDR1 and CDR2: ENHRY and SYGVKD. CDR3 nucleotides: TGTGCCATCAGTGCTAGCGGGATTTCAGATACGCAGTATTTT. Its translation: CAISASGISDTQYF.

This clone showed up just a few times. The chain is built from TRBV19 and TRBJ2-1; maybe TRBD1 (5 bases). The CDR3 loop spans 13 amino acids. V was trimmed by 5 bases and J by 8 bases, leaving 13 bases between them. Germline CDR1 reads LNHDA; CDR2 reads SQIVND (reference sequence). The CDR3 loop is CASSWQGRDEQFF. For the CDR3, the DNA is TGTGCCAGTAGTTGGCAGGGCCGCGATGAGCAGTTCTTC.

In its sample, this clone was seen a few times. This chain uses TRBV11-2 with TRBJ1-2, with unresolved D. V was cut by 2 bases and J by 7 bases, with 8 bases left in between. Germline V gene lookup returns CDR1 SGHAT and CDR2 FQNNGV. The CDR3 covers 12 residues. CDR3 in DNA: TGTGCCAGCAGCTTAATCAGGATTGGCTACACCTTC. This translates into CASSLIRIGYTF.

A note on this clone: A junction boundary mismatches the germline segment, possibly from a read error. The rearrangement joins TRBV6-5 to TRBJ2-1, with 7 bases that match TRBD2. Germline CDR1 MNHEY, CDR2 SVGAGI. The CDR3 length is 14 residues. The CDR3 spells CAISETREYNEQFF. The CDR3 DNA follows: TGTGCCATCAGTGAAACGCGGGAGTACAATGAGCAGTTCTTC.

The CDR3 DNA is TGTGCCAGCAGTTCCGTGGGGGCTGGAAACACCATATATTTT. Its protein is CASSSVGAGNTIYF. V usage is TRBV28 and J usage is TRBJ1-3, with D perhaps TRBD1 (5 bases). Germline CDR1 reads MDHEN; CDR2 reads SYDVKM. Deletions cut 4 bases from V and 2 bases from J, with 9 bases between. There are 14 residues in the CDR3.

V gene TRBV7-2 combines with J gene TRBJ1-4; D is unresolved. From germline, CDR1 is SGHTA and CDR2 FQGNSA. V was pared by 3 bases and J by 3 bases, with 8 bases between. This CDR3 region has 14 residues. CDR3 DNA: TGTGCCAGCAGCTTCTGGTATTCTAATGAAAAACTGTTTTTT. This sequence encodes CASSFWYSNEKLFF.

This clone was seen repeatedly, ten times or more. This chain connects TRBV10-3 to TRBJ2-5; D uncertain. V lost 2 bases to trimming and J lost 2 bases, with 12 bases between them. The V gene's germline CDR1 is ENHRY and CDR2 SYGVKD. This CDR3 comprises 15 residues. CDR3 loop: CAISEKGPPQETQYF. The CDR3, as DNA: TGTGCCATCAGTGAGAAGGGCCCCCCTCAAGAGACCCAGTACTTC.

CDR3 sequence (DNA): TGTGCCAGCAGCTTAGCGCTAGCGGGAGGTAACGAGCAGTACTTC. Translated: CASSLALAGGNEQYF. V gene TRBV7-3 combines with J gene TRBJ2-7; 11 bases fit TRBD2. The CDR3 has 15 residues. CDR1 is SGHTA, CDR2 FQGTGA, per germline. V dropped 2 bases and J dropped 5; count of bases not matched to a gene: 5.

This clone was counted a few times. J is TRBJ2-1 and V is TRBV29-1, with 10 positions matching TRBD1. The trim removed 7 bases at V and 13 bases at J, leaving 4 bases unmatched. The germline CDR1 and CDR2 sequences are SQVTM and ANQGSEA. The CDR3 totals 10 residues. DNA of the CDR3: TGCAGCGCCTTGACAGGGGGCCAGTTCTTC. Its translation is CSALTGGQFF.

This clone has at least ten counts. This chain connects TRBV4-3 to TRBJ2-6; no definite D call. V lost 0 bases and J 0 bases, leaving 9 bases between the germline ends. Germline CDR1 and CDR2: LGHNA and YSLEER. The length of the CDR3 is 17 residues. DNA for the CDR3: TGCGCCAGCAGCCAAGATCGGGCCCACTCTGGGGCCAACGTCCTGACTTTC. Translating gives CASSQDRAHSGANVLTF.

This clone showed up just a few times. V and J are TRBV5-4 and TRBJ2-3; 10 bases agree with TRBD2. After removal of 4 bases from V and 9 bases from J, the junction contained 8 bases not matched to a gene. The CDR3 is 14 residues long. Germline V CDR1 and CDR2: SGHNT, YYREEE (reference sequence). CDR3 sequence: CASSIGTSEATQYF. The CDR3 nucleotides are TGTGCCAGCAGCATCGGGACTAGCGAAGCCACGCAGTATTTT.

Details on this clone: One junction end does not reproduce the germline sequence, and a read error may be involved. The chain uses TRBV7-9 and TRBJ2-7; TRBD1 agrees at 7 bases. In germline, CDR1 is SEHNR, CDR2 FQNEAQ (reference sequence). The CDR3 runs to 14 residues. CDR3 bases: TGTGCCAGCAGATTAGGGACAGCCTCCTACGAGCAGTACTTC. As protein: CASRLGTASYEQYF.

This clone was counted a few times. This sequence joins TRBV7-9 and TRBJ1-1; unclear D gene. The V end lost 3 bases, the J end lost 5 bases, and 10 bases lay between the germline ends. This CDR3 region has 13 residues. Germline lookup yields CDR1 SEHNR and CDR2 FQNEAQ (reference sequence). This chain's CDR3 is CASSFQERTEAFF. CDR3 DNA: TGTGCCAGCAGCTTCCAGGAGAGGACTGAAGCTTTCTTT.

The rearrangement uses TRBV4-2 and TRBJ1-5; TRBD1 matches 10 bases. Germline CDR1 is LGHNA and CDR2 is YNFKEQ. The CDR3 is made up of 15 amino acids. The trim removed 4 bases at V and 4 bases at J, leaving 4 bases unmatched. CDR3 region: CASSREGQGNQPQHF. The CDR3, as DNA: TGTGCCAGCAGCCGAGAGGGACAGGGGAATCAGCCCCAGCATTTT.

This clone occurred a few times. CDR3 sequence: CASSSPPRLAGAKHEQFF. DNA of the CDR3: TGTGCCAGCAGCTCTCCTCCCCGACTAGCGGGGGCCAAACATGAGCAGTTCTTC. J is TRBJ2-1 and V is TRBV7-6; 12 positions match TRBD2. Germline V gives CDR1 SGHVS, CDR2 FNYEAQ. The length of the CDR3 is 18 residues. J was trimmed by 8 bases and V by 4 bases; bases with no gene match: 15.

This clone came up many times. This chain joins TRBV14 and TRBJ1-5; D gene uncertain. The germline V and J ends were trimmed by 5 bases and 5 bases, with 10 bases remaining between them. Germline loops: CDR1 SGHDN, CDR2 FVKESK. The CDR3 loop spans 13 amino acids. DNA for the CDR3: TGTGCCAGCAGCTTAGGGCCAGATCAGCCCCAGCATTTT. As protein: CASSLGPDQPQHF.

Comments on this clone: Within the sample, other DNA sequences also encode this same CDR3. The gene calls are TRBV28 and TRBJ1-1; D gene ambiguous. Germline V lookup: CDR1 MDHEN, CDR2 SYDVKM. V was shortened by 5 bases and J by 5 bases, with 9 bases between the two germline ends. The CDR3 spans 12 residues. The DNA of the CDR3 is TGTGCCAGCAGTCTAGGGCGGACTGAAGCTTTCTTT. Translating it yields CASSLGRTEAFF.

This clone was recorded a few times. DNA for the CDR3: TGTGCCAGCAGCTTGTTTTGGCGGTCTCGAACTAGCACAGATACGCAGTATTTT. Protein product: CASSLFWRSRTSTDTQYF. The chain combines TRBV5-6 with TRBJ2-3; D gene unclear. Germline CDR1 reads SGHDT; CDR2 reads YYEEEE. V was trimmed by 1 base and J by 0 bases, leaving 18 bases between them. The CDR3 contains 18 residues. Based on the CDR3 plus reference TRBV5-6 and TRBJ2-3, the full variable domain is DAGVTQSPTHLIKTRGQQVTLRCSPKSGHDTVSWYQQALGQGPQFIFQYYEEEERQRGNFPDRFSGHQFPNYSSELNVNALLLGDSALYLCASSLFWRSRTSTDTQYFGPGTRLTVL.

This clone has just a few counts. The chain joins TRBV5-1 to TRBJ2-1; 7 bases line up with TRBD2. The CDR3 has 16 residues. The trim removed 4 bases at V and 0 bases at J, leaving 7 bases unmatched. Germline CDR1 SGHRS, CDR2 YFSETQ. This chain's CDR3 is CASSVPSGSSYNEQFF. The CDR3 DNA reads as TGCGCCAGCAGCGTTCCTAGCGGCAGCTCCTACAATGAGCAGTTCTTC.

This clone was seen a handful of times. The chain has TRBV6-5 and TRBJ2-5; D call uncertain. This CDR3 region has 13 residues. CDR1 and CDR2 (germline): MNHEY, SVGAGI. V was pared by 5 bases and J by 0 bases, with 7 bases between. This CDR3 is CASSAQYQETQYF. DNA of the CDR3: TGTGCCAGCAGTGCCCAGTACCAAGAGACCCAGTACTTC.

This clone was observed a handful of times. V usage is TRBV19 and J usage is TRBJ2-7; 7 bases align to TRBD2. Germline V gene lookup returns CDR1 LNHDA and CDR2 SQIVND (reference sequence). The junction had 12 bases not matched to a gene; V was cut back by 7 bases and J by 3 bases. The CDR3 is 15 amino acids. The chain's CDR3 is CASKSGAGEFYEQYF. CDR3 coding DNA: TGTGCCAGTAAGTCGGGTGCGGGGGAATTCTACGAGCAGTACTTC.

In this sample, this clone turned up a few times. The chain combines TRBV6-6 with TRBJ2-1, with D unclear. CDR3 length: 10 amino acids. The V gene's germline CDR1 is MNHNY and CDR2 SVGAGI (reference sequence). The V gene lost 9 bases and the J gene lost 8 bases, with 8 bases spanning the gap. The CDR3 loop is CARGRHEQFF. CDR3 DNA: TGTGCCAGAGGACGGCATGAGCAGTTCTTC.

In this sample, this clone turned up a few times. V usage is TRBV6-6 and J usage is TRBJ1-2; 7 positions agree with TRBD1. Germline V gives CDR1 MNHNY, CDR2 SVGAGI (reference sequence). The J segment lost 8 bases and the V segment lost 8 bases, leaving 8 bases of the junction unmatched. The CDR3 runs to 12 residues. This CDR3 reads CASGSGGRGYTF. DNA of the CDR3: TGTGCCAGCGGATCAGGGGGGAGAGGCTACACCTTC.

This clone was recorded a few times. The chain employs TRBV18 and TRBJ2-3; possibly TRBD1 or TRBD2 for D (5 bases each). Germline assignment: CDR1 KGHSH and CDR2 LQKENI. The CDR3 has 15 residues. V lost 3 bases, J lost 5 bases, and 15 bases lay in between. CDR3 region: CASSPPGPQGDTQYF. Here the CDR3 DNA reads TGTGCCAGCTCACCGCCGGGACCTCAAGGAGATACGCAGTATTTT.

This clone was seen a handful of times. This chain uses TRBV5-4 with TRBJ2-1; TRBD1 matches at 7 bases. The V gene's germline CDR1 is SGHNT and CDR2 YYREEE (reference sequence). The CDR3 is 13 amino acids. Trimming at V came to 4 bases and at J to 8 bases, leaving 6 bases not matched to a gene. CDR3 sequence: CASSDDRVDEQFF. In DNA form, the CDR3 reads TGTGCCAGCAGCGACGACAGGGTCGATGAGCAGTTCTTC.

In this sample, this clone turned up many times. The rearrangement links TRBV7-9 to TRBJ2-7; maybe TRBD1 (5 bases). The CDR3 loop spans 15 amino acids. Germline CDR1 SEHNR, CDR2 FQNEAQ (reference sequence). V lost 1 base, J lost 2 bases, and 12 bases lay in between. The CDR3 DNA is TGTGCCAGCAGCTTAGTAGGCAGACAGACCTACGAGCAGTACTTC. Translating it yields CASSLVGRQTYEQYF. Supplemented by reference TRBV7-9 and TRBJ2-7, the full variable domain reads DTGVSQNPRHKITKRGQNVTFRCDPISEHNRLYWYRQTLGQGPEFLTYFQNEAQLEKSRLLSDRFSAERPKGSFSTLEIQRTEQGDSAMYLCASSLVGRQTYEQYFGPGTRLTVT.